The clone carrying this T cell receptor (beta chain) was seen only a few times. This sample stems from a study of blood T cell repertoires in COVID-19. Adults between about 18 and 95 years of age took part from some 25 US areas. Donors were grouped by their self-reported clinical history. In the original analysis: Estimated nucleated cell counts came from reference gene primer amplification. Sequencing used immunoSEQ multiplex PCR; TCRdb keeps in-frame clones, though not all of them. V and J calls and clone size are those listed in that table; D and trimming were worked out from the DNA. Of roughly 150,000 clones detected, more than 80% appear once; the ten largest clones hold approximately 1.8%. The ends were cut back, 7 bases at V and 0 bases at J, with 11 bases in the middle. The germline CDR1 and CDR2 sequences are SGHRS and YFSETQ. There are 13 residues in the CDR3.

The sequence derives from a woman younger than 35 who had been exposed to COVID-19. The sequencing input was PBMCs or T cells enriched from blood (not recorded which). The chain has TRBV5-1 and TRBJ2-7; D unresolved. The CDR3 DNA reads TGCGCCAGCTTCGAGCCGTCCTCCTACGAGCAGTACTTC. Its translation: CASFEPSSYEQYF.